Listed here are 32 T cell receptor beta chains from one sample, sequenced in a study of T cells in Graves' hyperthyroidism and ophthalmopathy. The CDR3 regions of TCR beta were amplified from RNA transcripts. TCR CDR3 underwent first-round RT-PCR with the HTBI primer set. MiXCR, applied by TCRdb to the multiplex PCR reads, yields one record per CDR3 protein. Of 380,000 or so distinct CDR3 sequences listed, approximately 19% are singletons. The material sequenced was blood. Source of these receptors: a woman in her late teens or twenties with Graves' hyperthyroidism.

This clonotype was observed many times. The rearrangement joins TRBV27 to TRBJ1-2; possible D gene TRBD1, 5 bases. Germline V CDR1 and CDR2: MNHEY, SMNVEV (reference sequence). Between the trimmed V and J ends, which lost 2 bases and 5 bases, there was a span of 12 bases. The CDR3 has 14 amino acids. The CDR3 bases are TGTGCCAGCAGTTTAAGTCGGGGGAGGTATGGCTACACCTTC. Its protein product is CASSLSRGRYGYTF.

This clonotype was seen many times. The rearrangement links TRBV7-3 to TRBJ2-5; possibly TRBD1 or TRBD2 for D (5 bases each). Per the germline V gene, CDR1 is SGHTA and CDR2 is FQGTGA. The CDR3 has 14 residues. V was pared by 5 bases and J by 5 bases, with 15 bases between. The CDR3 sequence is CASSPMGVGETQYF. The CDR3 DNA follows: TGTGCCAGCAGCCCAATGGGGGTTGGCGAGACCCAGTACTTC.

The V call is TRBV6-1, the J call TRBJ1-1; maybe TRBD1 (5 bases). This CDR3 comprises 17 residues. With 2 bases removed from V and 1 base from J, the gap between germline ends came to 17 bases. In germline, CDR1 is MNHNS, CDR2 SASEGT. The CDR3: CASSEFLLGVANTEAFF. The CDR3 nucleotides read TGTGCCAGCAGTGAATTTCTCCTAGGGGTCGCGAACACTGAAGCTTTCTTT.

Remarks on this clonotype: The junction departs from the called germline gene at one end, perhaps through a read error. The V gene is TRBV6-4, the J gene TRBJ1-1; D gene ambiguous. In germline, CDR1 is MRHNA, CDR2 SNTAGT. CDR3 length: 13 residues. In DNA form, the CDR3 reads TGTGCCAGCAGTGAACTACAGTACACTGATGCTTTCTTT. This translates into CASSELQYTDAFF.

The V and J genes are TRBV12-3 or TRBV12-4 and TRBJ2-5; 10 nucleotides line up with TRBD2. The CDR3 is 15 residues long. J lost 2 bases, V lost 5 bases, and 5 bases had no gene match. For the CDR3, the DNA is TGTGCCAGCAGTCCGAAACTAGCGGGGCAAGAGACCCAGTACTTC. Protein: CASSPKLAGQETQYF.

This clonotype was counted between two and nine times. CDR3 protein: CASSTRGRDSNQPQHF. DNA of the CDR3: TGTGCCAGCTCAACAAGGGGGCGGGATAGCAATCAGCCCCAGCATTTT. The chain combines TRBV18 with TRBJ1-5; 7 positions agree with TRBD1. V gave up 5 bases and J gave up 0 bases; unmatched junction bases: 7. The germline V gene has CDR1 KGHSH and CDR2 LQKENI. CDR3 length: 16 residues.

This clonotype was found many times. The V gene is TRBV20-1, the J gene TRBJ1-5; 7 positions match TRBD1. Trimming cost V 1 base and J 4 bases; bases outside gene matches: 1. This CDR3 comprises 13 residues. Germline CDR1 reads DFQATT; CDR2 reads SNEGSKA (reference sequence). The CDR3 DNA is TGCAGTGCTAGAGCAGGGGGTAATCAGCCCCAGCATTTT. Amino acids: CSARAGGNQPQHF.

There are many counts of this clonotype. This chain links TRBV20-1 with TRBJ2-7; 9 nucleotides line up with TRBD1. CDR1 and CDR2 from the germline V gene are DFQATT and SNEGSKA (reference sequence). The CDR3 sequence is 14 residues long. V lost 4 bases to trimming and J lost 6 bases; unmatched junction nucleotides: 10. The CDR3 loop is CSATTGGRYGEQYF. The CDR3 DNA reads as TGCAGTGCTACGACAGGGGGTAGGTACGGCGAGCAGTACTTC.

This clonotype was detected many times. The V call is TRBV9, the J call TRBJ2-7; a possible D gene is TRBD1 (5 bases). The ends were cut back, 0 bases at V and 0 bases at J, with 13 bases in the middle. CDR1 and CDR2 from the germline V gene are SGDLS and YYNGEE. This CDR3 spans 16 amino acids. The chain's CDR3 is CASSVAPDSYSYEQYF. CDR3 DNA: TGTGCCAGCAGCGTAGCCCCAGACAGTTACTCCTACGAGCAGTACTTC.

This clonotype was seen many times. CDR3 sequence reads: CASSLESYGFAYTF. CDR3 coding DNA: TGTGCCAGCAGTTTAGAGTCGTATGGGTTCGCCTACACCTTC. The V gene is TRBV12-3 or TRBV12-4, the J gene TRBJ1-2; D gene unclear. The CDR3 covers 14 residues. Trimming took off 1 base at V and 10 bases at J, with 16 bases between the two ends.

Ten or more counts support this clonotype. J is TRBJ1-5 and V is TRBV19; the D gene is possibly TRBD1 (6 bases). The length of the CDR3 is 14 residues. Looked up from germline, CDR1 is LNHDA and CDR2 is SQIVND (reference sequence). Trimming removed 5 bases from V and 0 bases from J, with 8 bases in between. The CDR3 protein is CASSGQSSNQPQHF. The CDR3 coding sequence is TGTGCCAGTAGTGGACAGTCTAGCAATCAGCCCCAGCATTTT. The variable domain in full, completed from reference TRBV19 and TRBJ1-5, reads DGGITQSPKYLFRKEGQNVTLSCEQNLNHDAMYWYRQDPGQGLRLIYYSQIVNDFQKGDIAEGYSVSREKKESFPLTVTSAQKNPTAFYLCASSGQSSNQPQHFGDGTRLSIL.

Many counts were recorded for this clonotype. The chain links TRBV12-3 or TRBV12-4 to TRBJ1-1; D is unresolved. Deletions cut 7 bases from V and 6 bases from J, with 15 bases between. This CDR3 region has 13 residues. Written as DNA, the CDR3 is TGTGCCAGCACCCCGAGACGGCCGGCTGAAGCTTTCTTT. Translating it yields CASTPRRPAEAFF.

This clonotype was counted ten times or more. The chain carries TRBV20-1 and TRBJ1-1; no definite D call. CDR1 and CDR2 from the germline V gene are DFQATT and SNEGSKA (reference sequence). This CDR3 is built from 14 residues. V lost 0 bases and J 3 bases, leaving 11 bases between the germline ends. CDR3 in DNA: TGCAGTGCTAGAGATACTAACATTGACACTGAAGCTTTCTTT. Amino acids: CSARDTNIDTEAFF.

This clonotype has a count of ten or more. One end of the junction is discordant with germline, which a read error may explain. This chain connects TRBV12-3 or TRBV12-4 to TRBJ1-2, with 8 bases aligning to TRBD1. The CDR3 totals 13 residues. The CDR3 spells CASGLGQGAGYTF. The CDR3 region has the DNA TGTGCCAGCGGTTTGGGGCAGGGGGCTGGCTACACCTTC.

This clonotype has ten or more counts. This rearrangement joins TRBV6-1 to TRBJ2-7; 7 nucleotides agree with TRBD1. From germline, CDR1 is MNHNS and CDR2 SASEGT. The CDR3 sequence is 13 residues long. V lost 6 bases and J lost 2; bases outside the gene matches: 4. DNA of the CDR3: TGTGCCAGCAGCCCGGGACAGCCCTACGAGCAGTACTTC. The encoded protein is CASSPGQPYEQYF.

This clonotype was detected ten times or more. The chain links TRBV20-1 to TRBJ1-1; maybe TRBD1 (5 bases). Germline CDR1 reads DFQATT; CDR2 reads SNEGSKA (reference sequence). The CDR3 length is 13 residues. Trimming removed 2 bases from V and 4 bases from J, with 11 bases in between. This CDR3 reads CSARWGDATEAFF. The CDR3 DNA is TGCAGTGCTAGATGGGGGGATGCCACTGAAGCTTTCTTT.

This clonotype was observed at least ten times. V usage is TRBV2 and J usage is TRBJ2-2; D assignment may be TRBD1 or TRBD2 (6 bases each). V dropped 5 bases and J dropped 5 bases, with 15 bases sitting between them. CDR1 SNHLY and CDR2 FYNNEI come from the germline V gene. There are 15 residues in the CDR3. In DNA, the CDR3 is TGTGCCAGCAGTCCCCCGGGGGCCGGGACCGGGGAGCTGTTTTTT. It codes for CASSPPGAGTGELFF.

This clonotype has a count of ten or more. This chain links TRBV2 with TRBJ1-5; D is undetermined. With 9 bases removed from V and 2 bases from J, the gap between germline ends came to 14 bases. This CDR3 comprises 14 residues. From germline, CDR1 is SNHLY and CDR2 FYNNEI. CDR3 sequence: CASARENGNQPQHF. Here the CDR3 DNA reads TGTGCCAGTGCCCGGGAGAATGGCAATCAGCCCCAGCATTTT.

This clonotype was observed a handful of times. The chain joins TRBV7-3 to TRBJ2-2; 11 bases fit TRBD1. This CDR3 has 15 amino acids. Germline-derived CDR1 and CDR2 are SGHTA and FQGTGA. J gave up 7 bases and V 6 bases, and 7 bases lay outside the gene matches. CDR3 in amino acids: CASSRQGQGVGELFF. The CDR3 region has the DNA TGTGCCAGCAGTCGCCAGGGACAGGGGGTCGGGGAGCTGTTTTTT.

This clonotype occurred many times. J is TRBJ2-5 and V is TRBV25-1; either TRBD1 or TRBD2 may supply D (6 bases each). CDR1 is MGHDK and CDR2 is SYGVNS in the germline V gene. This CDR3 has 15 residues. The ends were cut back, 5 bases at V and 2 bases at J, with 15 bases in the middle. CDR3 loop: CASSNTGGAQETQYF. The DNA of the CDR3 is TGTGCCAGCAGTAACACCGGGGGCGCGCAAGAGACCCAGTACTTC.

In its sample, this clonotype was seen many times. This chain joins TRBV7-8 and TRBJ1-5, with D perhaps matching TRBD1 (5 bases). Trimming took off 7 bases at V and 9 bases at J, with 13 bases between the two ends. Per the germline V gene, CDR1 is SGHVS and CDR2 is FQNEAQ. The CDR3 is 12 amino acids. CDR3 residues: CASKKGSGPQHF. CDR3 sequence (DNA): TGTGCCAGCAAGAAGGGGTCAGGGCCCCAGCATTTT.

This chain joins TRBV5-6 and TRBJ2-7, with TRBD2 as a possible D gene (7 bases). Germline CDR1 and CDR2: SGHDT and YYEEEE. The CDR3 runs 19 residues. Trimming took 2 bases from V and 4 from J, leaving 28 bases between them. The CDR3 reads CASSLGTTGAGDPLYEQYF. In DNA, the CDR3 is TGTGCCAGCAGCTTAGGGACAACCGGGGCGGGGGACCCGCTATACGAGCAGTACTTC.

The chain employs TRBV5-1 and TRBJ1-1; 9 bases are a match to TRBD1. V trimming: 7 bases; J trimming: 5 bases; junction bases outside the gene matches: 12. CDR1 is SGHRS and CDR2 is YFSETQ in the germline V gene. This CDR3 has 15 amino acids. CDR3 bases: TGCGCCAGCGCCGGGAACAGGGGGCTCAGAACTGAAGCTTTCTTT. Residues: CASAGNRGLRTEAFF.

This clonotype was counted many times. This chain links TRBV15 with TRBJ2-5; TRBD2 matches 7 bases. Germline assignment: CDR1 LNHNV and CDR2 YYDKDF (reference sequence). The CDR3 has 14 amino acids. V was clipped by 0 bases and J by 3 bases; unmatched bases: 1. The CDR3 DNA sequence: TGTGCCACCAGCAGAGATCGGGGGGAAGAGACCCAGTACTTC. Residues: CATSRDRGEETQYF.

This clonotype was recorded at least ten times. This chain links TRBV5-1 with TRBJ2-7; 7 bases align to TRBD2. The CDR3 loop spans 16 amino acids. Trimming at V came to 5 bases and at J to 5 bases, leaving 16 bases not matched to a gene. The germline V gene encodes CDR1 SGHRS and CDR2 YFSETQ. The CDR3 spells CASSPEFSRAGDEQYF. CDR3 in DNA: TGCGCCAGCAGTCCAGAATTTTCCCGGGCGGGAGACGAGCAGTACTTC.

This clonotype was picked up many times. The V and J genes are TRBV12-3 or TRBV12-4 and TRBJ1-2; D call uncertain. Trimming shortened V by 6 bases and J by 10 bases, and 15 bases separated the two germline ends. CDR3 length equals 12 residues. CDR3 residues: CASRHPGGSYTF. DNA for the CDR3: TGTGCCAGCAGACACCCCGGAGGTTCCTACACCTTC.

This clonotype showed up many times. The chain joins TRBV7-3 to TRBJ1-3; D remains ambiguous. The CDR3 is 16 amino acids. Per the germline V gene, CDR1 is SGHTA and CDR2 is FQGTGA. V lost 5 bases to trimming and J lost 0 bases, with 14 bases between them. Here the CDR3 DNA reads TGTGCCAGCAGCGCCTTGGCGGGGAGCTCTGGAAACACCATATATTTT. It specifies CASSALAGSSGNTIYF.

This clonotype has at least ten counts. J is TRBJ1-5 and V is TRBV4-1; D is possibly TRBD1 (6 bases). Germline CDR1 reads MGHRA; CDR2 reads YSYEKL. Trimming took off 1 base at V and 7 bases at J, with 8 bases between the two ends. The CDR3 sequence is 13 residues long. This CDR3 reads CASSQGRGQPQHF. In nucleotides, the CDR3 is TGCGCCAGCAGCCAAGGGAGGGGGCAGCCCCAGCATTTT.

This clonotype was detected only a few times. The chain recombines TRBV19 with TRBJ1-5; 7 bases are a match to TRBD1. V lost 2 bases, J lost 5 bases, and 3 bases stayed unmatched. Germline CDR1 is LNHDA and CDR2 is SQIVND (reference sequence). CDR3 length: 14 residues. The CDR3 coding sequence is TGTGCCAGTAGTATACCGGGACAGTATCAGCCCCAGCATTTT. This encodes CASSIPGQYQPQHF.

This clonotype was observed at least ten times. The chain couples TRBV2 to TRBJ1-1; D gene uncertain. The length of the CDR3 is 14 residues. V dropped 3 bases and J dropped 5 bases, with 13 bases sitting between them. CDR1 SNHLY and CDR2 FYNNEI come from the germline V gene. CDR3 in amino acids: CASSDPRKGTEAFF. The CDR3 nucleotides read TGTGCCAGCAGTGATCCCAGGAAAGGAACTGAAGCTTTCTTT.

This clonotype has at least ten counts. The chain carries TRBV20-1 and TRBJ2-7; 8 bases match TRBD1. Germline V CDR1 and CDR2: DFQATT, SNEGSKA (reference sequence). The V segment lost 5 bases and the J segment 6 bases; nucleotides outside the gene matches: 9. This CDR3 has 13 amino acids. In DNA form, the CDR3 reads TGCAGTGCTTATCAGGGGGCCGAGTCCGAGCAGTACTTC. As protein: CSAYQGAESEQYF.

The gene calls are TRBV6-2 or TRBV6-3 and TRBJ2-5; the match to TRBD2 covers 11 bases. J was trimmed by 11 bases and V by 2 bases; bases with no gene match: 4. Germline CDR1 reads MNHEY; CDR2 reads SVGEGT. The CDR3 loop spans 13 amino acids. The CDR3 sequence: CASSYGLAGPQYF. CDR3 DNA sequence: TGTGCCAGCAGTTACGGACTAGCGGGCCCTCAGTACTTC.